This T cell receptor beta chain came from a study of T cells after somatic rescue of genetic block. Assay: immunoSEQ multiplex PCR; the TCRdb copy retains only in-frame clones and omits some. The sample gives 110,000 or so clones, 80% to 95% of which show up once; over 1.1% is in the top ten. The V gene's germline CDR1 is MNHEY and CDR2 SVGAGI. This CDR3 is 15 amino acids long. V was pared by 0 bases and J by 5 bases, with 5 bases of the junction left unmatched. The chain is built from TRBV6-5 and TRBJ2-5, with TRBD2 matching over 8 bases. The sample taken for sequencing was peripheral blood mononuclear cells (PBMCs). This clonotype was obtained from a woman between 18 and 30 years old. CDR3 sequence (DNA): TGTGCCAGCAGTTACTCGGGTAGCGGGATGGAGACCCAGTACTTC. Protein sequence: CASSYSGSGMETQYF.